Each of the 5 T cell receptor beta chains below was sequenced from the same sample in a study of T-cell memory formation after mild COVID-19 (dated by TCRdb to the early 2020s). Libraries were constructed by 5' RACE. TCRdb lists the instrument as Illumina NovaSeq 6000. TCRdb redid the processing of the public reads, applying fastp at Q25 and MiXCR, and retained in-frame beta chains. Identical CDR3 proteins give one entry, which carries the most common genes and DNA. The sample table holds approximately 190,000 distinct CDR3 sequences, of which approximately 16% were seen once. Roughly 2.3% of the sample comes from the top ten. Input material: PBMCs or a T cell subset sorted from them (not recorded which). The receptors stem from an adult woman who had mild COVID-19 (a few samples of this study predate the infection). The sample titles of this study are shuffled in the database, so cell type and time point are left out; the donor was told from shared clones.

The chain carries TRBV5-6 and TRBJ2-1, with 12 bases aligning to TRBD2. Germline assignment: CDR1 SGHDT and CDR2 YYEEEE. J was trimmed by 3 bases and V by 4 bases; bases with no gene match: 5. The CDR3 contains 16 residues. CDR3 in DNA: TGTGCCAGCAGCCTCCCGACTAGCGGGAGCTACAATGAGCAGTTCTTC. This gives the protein CASSLPTSGSYNEQFF.

The CDR3 is CASSSKIGGGTGELFF. In nucleotides, the CDR3 is TGTGCCAGCAGCAGCAAAATCGGGGGAGGCACCGGGGAGCTGTTTTTT. This sequence joins TRBV11-2 and TRBJ2-2, with D possibly matching TRBD2 (6 bases). Trimming removed 5 bases from V and 4 bases from J, with 17 bases in between. Looked up from germline, CDR1 is SGHAT and CDR2 is FQNNGV. This CDR3 region has 16 residues.

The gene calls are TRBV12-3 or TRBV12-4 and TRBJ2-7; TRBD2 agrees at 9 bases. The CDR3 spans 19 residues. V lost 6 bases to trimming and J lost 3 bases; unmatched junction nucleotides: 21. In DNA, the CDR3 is TGTGCCAGCAGCACGAGTCCGGGACTAGCAGGATTGAAGGGCTACGAGCAGTACTTC. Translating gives CASSTSPGLAGLKGYEQYF.

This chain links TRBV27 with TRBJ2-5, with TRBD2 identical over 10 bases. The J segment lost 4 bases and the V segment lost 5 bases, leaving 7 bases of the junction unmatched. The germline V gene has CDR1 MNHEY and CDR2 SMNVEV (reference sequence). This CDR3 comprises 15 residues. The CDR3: CASSRTSGMRETQYF. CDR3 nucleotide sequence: TGTGCCAGCAGTAGAACTAGCGGGATGCGAGAGACCCAGTACTTC.

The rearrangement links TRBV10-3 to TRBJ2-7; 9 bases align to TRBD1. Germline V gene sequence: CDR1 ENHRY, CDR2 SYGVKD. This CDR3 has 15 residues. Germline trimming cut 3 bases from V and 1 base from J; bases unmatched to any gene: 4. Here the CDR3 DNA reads TGTGCCATCAGTGACCCCGGGACAGGGTCCTACGAGCAGTACTTC. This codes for CAISDPGTGSYEQYF.